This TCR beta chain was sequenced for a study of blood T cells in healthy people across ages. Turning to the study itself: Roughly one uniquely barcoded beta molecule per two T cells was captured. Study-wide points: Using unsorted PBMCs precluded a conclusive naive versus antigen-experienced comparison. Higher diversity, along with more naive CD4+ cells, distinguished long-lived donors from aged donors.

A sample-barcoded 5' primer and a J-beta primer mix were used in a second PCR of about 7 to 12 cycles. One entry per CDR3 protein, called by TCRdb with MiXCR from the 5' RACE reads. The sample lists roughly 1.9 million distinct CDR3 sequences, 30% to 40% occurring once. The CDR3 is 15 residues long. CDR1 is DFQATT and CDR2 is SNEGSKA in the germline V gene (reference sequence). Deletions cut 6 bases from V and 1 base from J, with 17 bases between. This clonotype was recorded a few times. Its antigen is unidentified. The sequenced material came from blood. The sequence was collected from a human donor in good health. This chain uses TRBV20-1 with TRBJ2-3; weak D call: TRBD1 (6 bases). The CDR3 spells CSARPRGFRTDTQYF. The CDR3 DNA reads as TGCAGTGCCAGACCGAGGGGGTTTCGCACAGATACGCAGTATTTT.